A few counts support the clone carrying this TCR beta chain. Its antigen remains unknown. This entry belongs to a study of response to subunit inactivated influenza vaccine. Overall study findings and caveats: Few additional T cells are recruited per seasonal influenza vaccination, authors suggested.

V lost 0 bases and J lost 4, with 7 bases in between. CDR1 is DFQATT and CDR2 is SNEGSKA in the germline V gene (reference sequence). The CDR3 loop spans 12 amino acids. TCRdb passed the RT-PCR reads through MiXCR, listing each CDR3 protein once. There are about 650,000 distinct CDR3 sequences in the sample; 15% to 19% occur only once, and approximately 10% lies in the top ten. The chain joins TRBV20-1 to TRBJ2-7; the D is unclear. The starting material was PBMCs from blood, obtained roughly 12 days after vaccination. This sequence originates from a man in his fifties who received an inactivated influenza vaccine. The CDR3 coding sequence is TGCAGTGCTAGAGAGGGATGGTACGAGCAGTACTTC. As protein: CSAREGWYEQYF.